This entry is about one TCR beta chain. The sample holds a few counts of this clone. Its target antigen remains unknown. No much larger clone exists at a distance of one base, and base qualities are not known. At the junction V is shortened by 6 bases and J by 3 bases; bases outside the gene matches: 16. The germline V gene gives CDR1 as MDHEN and CDR2 as SYDVKM. The CDR3 covers 18 residues, taking in both the cysteine and the phenylalanine. Just CDR3 DNA is preserved here, 54 bases in frame from base 1. The method behind the library was the immunoSEQ multiplex PCR assay. For the multiplex PCR, a mixture combining 60 forward primers for TCR Vbeta segments and 13 reverse primers for TCR Jbeta segments was used. Amplification of the CDR3 region of rearranged TCR beta genes was performed with a multiplex PCR assay on genomic DNA. The Illumina HiSeq System was used to sequence the amplified TCR beta libraries as 87-base-pair reads. The authors' analysis ran thus. A later analysis tallied roughly 80 million unique TCR beta chains across the 666 repertoires, and approximately 12 million of those chains were shared by two or more donors. A nearest-neighbor algorithm error-corrected the raw reads and collapsed the reads into unique sequences, merging closely related sequences to remove PCR and sequencing errors. CDR3 sequences were aligned to IMGT reference sequences to assign V, D and J gene segments. Each retained sequence needed at least a six-nucleotide match to both a V gene segment and a J gene segment. A rearrangement counted as productive if the CDR3 had no stop codons and remained in frame with V and J, and every other rearrangement counted as non-productive. Following IMGT convention, CDR3 was defined as the stretch from the second conserved V-encoded cysteine up to the conserved J-encoded phenylalanine. The earlier analysis of some 600 of the donors excluded sequences that lacked an unambiguous match to a single V gene segment. An earlier analysis of over 450 of the donors classified V segments as functional when productive rearrangements were above 56.7% and as segregating when the standard deviation between donors was above 5%. A statistical classification framework was built to diagnose cytomegalovirus status from the catalog of TCR beta chain sequences. V and J gene assignment, in a later analysis, came from comparing TCR nucleotide sequences with IMGT/GENE-DB human TR gene sequences. Using the TCRdist pipeline, a later analysis assigned CDR3 sequences along with most-parsimonious VDJ recombination scenarios. A later analysis defined each TCR beta chain by its CDR3 amino acid sequence plus V-gene family, and excluded reads lacking a unique V-gene family. As a way to deal with suspected cross-contamination and a sequencing artifact, a later analysis dropped 500 to 700 nucleotide sequences that were highly shared and had low generation probability. In a later analysis, a clonal expansion index was calculated for each public chain from normalized within-repertoire ranks of inferred template counts. Generation probabilities in a later analysis came from a VDJ recombination model fitted to out-of-frame rearrangements, and those results were checked against IGoR. In a later analysis, TCR-TCR, TCR-HLA and TCR-CMV co-occurrence was scored with hypergeometric tests, and a repertoire-size bias correction was applied to TCR pairs. A later analysis estimated false discovery rates by permuting HLA or CMV assignments 20 times. In a later analysis, co-occurring TCRs were grouped using DBSCAN, and TCRdist sequence similarity was added for clustering within HLA-allele-positive subsets. Repertoires with fewer than 30,000 or more than 120,000 public chains, plus five repertoires with anomalous nucleotide sharing, were excluded from co-occurrence clustering. TCRdb stores this immuneACCESS table with in-frame sequences only. Part of the clones is absent; in the studies checked, under half of the shortfall reflects unresolved V genes, and no reason is known for the rest. Clonal size and the V and J genes are those of that table, whereas D and trimming came from the DNA. The sample data list some 170,000 clones, and 80% of these were observed just once. The top ten clonotypes cover about 4.3% of the sample.

The cohort was made up of roughly 670 healthy bone marrow donors. All cohort members were sampled while nominally healthy, although unrecorded immune exposures were likely present. The donor tested CMV seronegative and was one of the 352 seronegative cohort members. A peripheral blood sample was collected from each donor, and TCR beta sequencing was performed on peripheral blood mononuclear cells. Genomic DNA extraction from the blood cell samples was performed with the Qiagen DNeasy Blood Extraction Kit. These data belong to a study of cytomegalovirus exposure and HLA in healthy donors (dated 2017 in TCRdb). In the study overall: An earlier analysis of under 600 of the donors reported approximately 300 Gb of sequence data and 120 million or so unique TCR beta sequences from approximately 180 million T cells. The study used immunosequencing to profile the T cell repertoires of hundreds of subjects and linked those repertoires to cytomegalovirus serostatus. A later genetic analysis used genome-wide SNP genotypes for about 65% of the roughly 670 donors, treating that subset as a discovery cohort. The study combined high-throughput TCR immunosequencing, statistical association of individual TCRs with disease status, and machine learning to predict cytomegalovirus infection status. All discovery cohort repertoires had been generated using a single sequencing platform. The aim of the study was to test whether cataloging public T cell receptors could identify signatures of past pathogen exposure. Roughly 300 gigabases of sequencing data and approximately 93 million unique TCR sequences were included in an early release covering about 700 HLA-typed donors. Besides the first cohort of roughly 660 subjects, a separate validation cohort made up of 95 to 150 different subjects was used. Donor age, sex, ethnicity and CMV serostatus were compiled alongside the repertoire data. In the later analysis, no new phenotypic data were used to find candidate immune exposures; instead, reliance was placed on TCR beta sequences and their occurrence across donors. Both class I and class II loci were covered by HLA typing, at four-digit resolution. The number of donors typed differed by locus, with about 629-640 for A, B, C, DRB1 and DQB1, roughly 520 for DQA1, 600 to 610 for DPA1, and some 440 for DPB1. A handful of DR-DQ haplotypes were handled as single units for association and clustering because linkage in the cohort was strong. Among some 400 genotyped donors of the cohort, an average of approximately 200,000 unique TCR beta nucleotide sequences was sequenced per donor, of which about 19% were non-productive. The genetic ancestry cluster associated with self-reported Caucasian donors included over 65% of the 398 genotyped donors. An earlier analysis of 587 of the donors used high-throughput TCR beta sequencing to judge whether each TCR beta V gene segment behaved as functional or pseudogenic. In a later analysis, previously published TCR beta repertoires from 666 donors were re-analyzed and high-resolution HLA genotyping was added so that TCR occurrence patterns could be studied.

Broad study findings and their caveats: Because some donors lacked HLA typing at each locus, the association tests relied only on the typed subset. Sequencing depth was assumed to be roughly uniform across donors in the presence/absence analyses, though that assumption may not hold. A later genetic analysis reported fewer N-insertions in productive TCRs among donors in an Asian-associated ancestry cluster than the approximately 700-donor mean. Because the 87-base-pair reads could not distinguish some IMGT-functional V segments, including TRBV6-2 and TRBV6-3, those segments were excluded. CMV serostatus was the only immune exposure information available for the cohort. In the study, around 150 TCR beta chains were listed as associated with cytomegalovirus. Broadly in line with IMGT annotations, most TCR beta V segments showed up in productive rearrangements about 87% or about 30% of the time in an earlier analysis of around 600 of the donors. Linkage disequilibrium might explain the correlated functional status among segregating V segments, but an unknown experimental factor could not be ruled out. In a later analysis, the rate of TCR association differed among HLA loci, with DRB1 alleles having the most associated TCRs and HLA-C alleles having the fewest. Most TCR sequences were seen in very few donors, while some public TCRs were found in many individuals. In this cohort, only TCR beta chains were sequenced, and detectable features were limited by the absence of alpha or paired-chain data. In both the original and validation cohorts, the classifier was reported to diagnose cytomegalovirus status with high specificity and sensitivity. Most CMV-associated TCR beta chains appeared to be HLA-restricted in a later analysis, and the HLA associations seemed to be driven largely by CMV exposure. In vitro tests confirmed that a few of the cytomegalovirus-associated TCR beta chains recognize cytomegalovirus antigens. The earlier analysis of a few hundred of the donors excluded over 15 rarely observed V segments, including chromosome 9 orphons, because counts were too low. A later analysis reported that several top co-occurrence clusters appeared linked to parvovirus B19, influenza, CMV and Epstein-Barr virus. A further reported finding was that TCR beta sequences accurately predicted the HLA-A and HLA-B alleles for most subjects in the first cohort. The authors suggested that the approach could potentially be extended to other disease states and immunological phenotypes. A group of highly shared sequence variants was considered likely to be a technical artifact of the sequencing pipeline. In a later analysis, HLA-associated TCR beta chains were found to be more clonally expanded and to have lower generation probabilities than equally common non-associated chains. In a later genetic analysis, a missense DCLRE1C variant was associated with V-gene and J-gene trimming of TCR beta chains, and the association was replicated in an independent cohort. Strong co-occurrence of HLA alleles, especially DR and DQ, made assigning TCR associations to individual alleles difficult. A later analysis associated 16,951 TCR beta sequences with specific HLA alleles at a false discovery rate of 0.05.

The chain joins TRBV28 to TRBJ1-5, with TRBD1 matching 8 junction bases. The source of this sequence is a man aged 25 to 40 in good health and CMV-seronegative. Sequenced: PBMCs. The bases are TGTGCCAGCAGGATGATACAGGGGGACATATGGGACAATCAGCCCCAGCATTTT. This translates into CASRMIQGDIWDNQPQHF.